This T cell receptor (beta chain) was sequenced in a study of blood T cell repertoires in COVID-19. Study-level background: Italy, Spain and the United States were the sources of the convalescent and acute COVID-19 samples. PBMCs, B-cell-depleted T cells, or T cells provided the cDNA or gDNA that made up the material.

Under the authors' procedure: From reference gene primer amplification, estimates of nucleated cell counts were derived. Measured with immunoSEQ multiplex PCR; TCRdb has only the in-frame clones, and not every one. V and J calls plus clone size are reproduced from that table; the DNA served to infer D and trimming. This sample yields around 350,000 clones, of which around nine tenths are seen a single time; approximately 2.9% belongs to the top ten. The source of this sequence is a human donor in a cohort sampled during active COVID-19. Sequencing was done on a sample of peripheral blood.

The DNA for the CDR3 is TGCGCCAGCAGCTTGGGGGTCGTCAGAGGAGATACGCAGTATTTT. This codes for CASSLGVVRGDTQYF. The rearrangement links TRBV5-1 to TRBJ2-3, with D unclear. V was clipped by 0 bases and J by 5 bases, with 13 bases between them. The germline V gene encodes CDR1 SGHRS and CDR2 YFSETQ. This CDR3 has 15 amino acids.